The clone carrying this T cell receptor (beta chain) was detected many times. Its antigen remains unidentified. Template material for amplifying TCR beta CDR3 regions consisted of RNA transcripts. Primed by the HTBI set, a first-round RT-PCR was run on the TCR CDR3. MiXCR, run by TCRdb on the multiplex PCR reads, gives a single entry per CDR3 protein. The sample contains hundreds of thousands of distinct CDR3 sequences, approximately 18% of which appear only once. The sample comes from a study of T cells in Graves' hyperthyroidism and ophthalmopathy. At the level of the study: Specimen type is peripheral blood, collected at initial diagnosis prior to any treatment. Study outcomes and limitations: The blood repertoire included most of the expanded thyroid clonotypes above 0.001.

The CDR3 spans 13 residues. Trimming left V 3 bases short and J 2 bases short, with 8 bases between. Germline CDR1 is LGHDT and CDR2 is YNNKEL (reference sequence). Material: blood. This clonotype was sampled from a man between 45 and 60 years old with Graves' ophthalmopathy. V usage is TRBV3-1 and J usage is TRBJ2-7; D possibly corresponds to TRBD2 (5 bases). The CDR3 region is CASSQDSTYEQYF. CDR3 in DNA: TGTGCCAGCAGCCAGGACTCAACCTACGAGCAGTACTTC.